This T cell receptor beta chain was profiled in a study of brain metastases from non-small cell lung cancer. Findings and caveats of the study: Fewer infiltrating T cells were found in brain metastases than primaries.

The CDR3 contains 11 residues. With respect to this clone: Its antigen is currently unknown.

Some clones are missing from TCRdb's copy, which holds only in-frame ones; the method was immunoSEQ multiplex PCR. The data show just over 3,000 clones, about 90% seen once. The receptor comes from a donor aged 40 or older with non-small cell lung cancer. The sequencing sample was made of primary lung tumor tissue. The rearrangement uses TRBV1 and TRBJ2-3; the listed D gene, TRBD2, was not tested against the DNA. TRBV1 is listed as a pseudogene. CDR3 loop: CTSSSTDTQYF. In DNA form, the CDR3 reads TGCACCAGCTCTTCTACGGATACGCAGTATTTT.